This T cell receptor (beta chain) stems from a study of blood T cells in healthy people across ages. Study conclusions and caveats: Observed TCR beta diversity showed a strong correlation with the percentage of naive T cells as measured by flow cytometry.

Together with a sample-barcoded 5' primer, a J-beta primer mix was included in a second PCR lasting roughly 6 to 12 cycles. TCRdb used MiXCR to reprocess the 5' RACE reads, holding one entry per CDR3 protein. The data hold 650,000 to 1,000,000 distinct CDR3 sequences, with around 34% observed a single time. As regards this clonotype: The antigen is not known.

Germline values: CDR1 LGHNA, CDR2 YSLEER. V lost 2 bases, J lost 0 bases, and 14 bases lay in between. The CDR3 is 18 residues long. The sequencing sample was made of blood. The sequence was collected from a man in his late teens or twenties in good health. J is TRBJ1-6 and V is TRBV4-3; D ambiguous. The CDR3 DNA reads as TGCGCCAGCAGCCAAAGCATTCTCCAGAGCTCCTATAATTCACCCCTCCACTTT. Residues: CASSQSILQSSYNSPLHF.